The T cell receptor beta chain under discussion was sequenced for a study of blood T cell repertoires in COVID-19. Study-level information: Collection of acute and convalescent COVID-19 samples took place in the United States, Italy and Spain. PBMCs, B-cell-depleted T cells, or T cells were the source of the cDNA or gDNA that made up the material.

The CDR3 runs to 15 residues. Germline loops: CDR1 KGHDR, CDR2 SFDVKD. V lost 4 bases, J lost 5 bases, and 7 bases stayed unmatched. Original processing notes: Estimation of nucleated cell counts relied on the amplification of reference gene primers. Generated by immunoSEQ multiplex PCR, the TCRdb table keeps only in-frame clones and is missing some. V and J calls and clone size are as listed in that table; D and trimming were resolved from the DNA. The table has over 95,000 clones, around 84% seen once; the top ten hold roughly 3.5%. Sample: peripheral blood. The chain joins TRBV24-1 to TRBJ2-1; TRBD1 aligns across 7 bases. The source is a middle-aged man with acute or convalescent COVID-19. The CDR3 sequence is CATSDPGQPDNEQFF. CDR3 nucleotides: TGTGCCACCAGTGACCCGGGACAGCCGGACAATGAGCAGTTCTTC.